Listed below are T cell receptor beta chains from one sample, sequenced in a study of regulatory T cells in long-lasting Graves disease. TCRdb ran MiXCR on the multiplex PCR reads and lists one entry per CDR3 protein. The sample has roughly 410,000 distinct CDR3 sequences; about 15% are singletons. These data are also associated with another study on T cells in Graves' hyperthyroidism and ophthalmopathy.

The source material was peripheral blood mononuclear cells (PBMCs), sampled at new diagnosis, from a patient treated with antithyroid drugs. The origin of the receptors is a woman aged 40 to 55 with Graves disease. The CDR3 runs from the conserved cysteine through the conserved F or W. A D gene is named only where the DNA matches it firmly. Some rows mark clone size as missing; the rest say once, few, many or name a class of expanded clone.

CDR3aa: CASSLWARDQVQPQHF; CDR3nt: TGTGCCAGCAGTTTATGGGCCAGGGACCAAGTCCAGCCCCAGCATTTT; d_gene: -; j_gene: TRBJ1-5; v_gene: TRBV28; abundance: few
CDR3aa: CASSLFWDSYNEQFF; CDR3nt: TGTGCCAGCAGTTTATTCTGGGATTCTTACAATGAGCAGTTCTTC; d_gene: -; j_gene: TRBJ2-1; v_gene: TRBV12-3/TRBV12-4; abundance: many
CDR3aa: CASSISLAGGGEQYF; CDR3nt: TGTGCCAGTAGTATATCCCTAGCGGGAGGGGGGGAGCAGTACTTC; d_gene: TRBD2; j_gene: TRBJ2-7; v_gene: TRBV19; abundance: few
CDR3aa: CASSDRRSSYNSPLHF; CDR3nt: TGTGCCAGCAGTGACCGCCGGAGCTCCTATAATTCACCCCTCCACTTT; d_gene: -; j_gene: TRBJ1-6; v_gene: TRBV6-1; abundance: few
CDR3aa: CASSTGTSGSTYNEQFF; CDR3nt: TGTGCCAGCAGCACCGGGACTAGCGGGAGTACCTACAATGAGCAGTTCTTC; d_gene: TRBD2; j_gene: TRBJ2-1; v_gene: TRBV7-8; abundance: many
CDR3aa: CASGLEYTGELFF; CDR3nt: TGTGCTAGTGGTTTGGAATACACCGGGGAGCTGTTTTTT; d_gene: -; j_gene: TRBJ2-2; v_gene: TRBV12-5; abundance: few
CDR3aa: CASSQESGKYNEQFF; CDR3nt: TGCGCCAGCAGCCAAGAGTCAGGGAAGTACAATGAGCAGTTCTTC; d_gene: -; j_gene: TRBJ2-1; v_gene: TRBV4-3; abundance: few
CDR3aa: CASSLVRSNGYTF; CDR3nt: TGTGCCAGCAGCTTGGTCAGGTCGAATGGCTACACCTTC; d_gene: -; j_gene: TRBJ1-2; v_gene: TRBV5-4; abundance: -
CDR3aa: CALTRDRLTEAFF; CDR3nt: TGTGCTCTAACCCGGGACAGACTTACGGAAGCTTTCTTT; d_gene: TRBD1; j_gene: TRBJ1-1; v_gene: TRBV30; abundance: many
CDR3aa: CASSLRQGIDEQYF; CDR3nt: TGTGCCAGCAGTTTACGGCAGGGGATCGACGAGCAGTACTTC; d_gene: -; j_gene: TRBJ2-7; v_gene: TRBV27; abundance: many
CDR3aa: CASSSTGGLETQYF; CDR3nt: TGTGCCAGCAGTTCGACAGGGGGCTTAGAGACCCAGTACTTC; d_gene: TRBD1; j_gene: TRBJ2-5; v_gene: TRBV7-9; abundance: many
CDR3aa: CASSIQVGEFTGELFF; CDR3nt: TGTGCCAGTAGTATACAGGTCGGGGAATTCACCGGGGAGCTGTTTTTT; d_gene: -; j_gene: TRBJ2-2; v_gene: TRBV19; abundance: many
CDR3aa: CASNTLAEWGEQFF; CDR3nt: TGTGCCAGCAACACACTAGCGGAGTGGGGGGAGCAGTTCTTC; d_gene: TRBD2; j_gene: TRBJ2-1; v_gene: TRBV5-6; abundance: many
CDR3aa: CSGQEEDTEAFF; CDR3nt: TGCAGCGGGCAGGAGGAAGACACTGAAGCTTTCTTT; d_gene: -; j_gene: TRBJ1-1; v_gene: TRBV29-1; abundance: many
CDR3aa: CASKNGPRQETQYF; CDR3nt: TGTGCCAGCAAAAATGGACCACGGCAAGAGACCCAGTACTTC; d_gene: -; j_gene: TRBJ2-5; v_gene: TRBV27; abundance: many
CDR3aa: CASRTTGLNTEAFF; CDR3nt: TGCGCCAGCAGGACGACGGGACTGAACACTGAAGCTTTCTTT; d_gene: -; j_gene: TRBJ1-1; v_gene: TRBV5-1; abundance: many
CDR3aa: CSARQGNQPQHF; CDR3nt: TGCAGTGCTAGACAGGGTAATCAGCCCCAGCATTTT; d_gene: -; j_gene: TRBJ1-5; v_gene: TRBV20-1; abundance: many
CDR3aa: CSARLADSYEQYF; CDR3nt: TGCAGTGCTAGACTAGCGGACTCCTACGAGCAGTACTTC; d_gene: TRBD2; j_gene: TRBJ2-7; v_gene: TRBV20-1; abundance: many
CDR3aa: CASSLVEGTVTSGANVLTF; CDR3nt: TGTGCCAGCAGCTTAGTGGAGGGGACAGTGACCTCTGGGGCCAACGTCCTGACTTTC; d_gene: -; j_gene: TRBJ2-6; v_gene: TRBV11-3; abundance: few
CDR3aa: CASSSGGDSYGYTF; CDR3nt: TGTGCCAGCAGCTCCGGTGGGGATTCCTATGGCTACACCTTC; d_gene: -; j_gene: TRBJ1-2; v_gene: TRBV6-1; abundance: -
CDR3aa: CASSAFPGPSLEQYF; CDR3nt: TGTGCCAGCAGTGCCTTCCCGGGACCCTCTCTCGAGCAGTACTTC; d_gene: -; j_gene: TRBJ2-7; v_gene: TRBV28; abundance: many
CDR3aa: CASSWGPTGYEQYF; CDR3nt: TGTGCCAGCAGTTGGGGGCCGACAGGCTACGAGCAGTACTTC; d_gene: -; j_gene: TRBJ2-7; v_gene: TRBV27; abundance: many
CDR3aa: CSATRPGGRGHTGELFF; CDR3nt: TGCAGTGCAACGAGACCCGGTGGGCGGGGACACACCGGGGAGCTGTTTTTT; d_gene: -; j_gene: TRBJ2-2; v_gene: TRBV20-1; abundance: few
CDR3aa: CATTPDRHFGYTF; CDR3nt: TGTGCCACTACGCCGGACAGGCATTTTGGCTACACCTTC; d_gene: TRBD1; j_gene: TRBJ1-2; v_gene: TRBV25-1; abundance: few
CDR3aa: CASSSLLAATDTQYF; CDR3nt: TGTGCCAGCAGTTCCCTACTAGCGGCCACAGATACGCAGTATTTT; d_gene: TRBD2; j_gene: TRBJ2-3; v_gene: TRBV27; abundance: -
CDR3aa: CASSFGRGGIYTDTQYF; CDR3nt: TGTGCCAGCAGTTTCGGACGGGGAGGAATTTACACAGATACGCAGTATTTT; d_gene: -; j_gene: TRBJ2-3; v_gene: TRBV6-9; abundance: -
CDR3aa: CASSFQNPNTEAFF; CDR3nt: TGTGCCAGCAGTTTTCAGAACCCGAACACTGAAGCTTTCTTT; d_gene: -; j_gene: TRBJ1-1; v_gene: TRBV27; abundance: few
CDR3aa: CASSYGTILEEQYF; CDR3nt: TGTGCCAGCAGCTACGGGACGATACTTGAGGAGCAGTACTTC; d_gene: -; j_gene: TRBJ2-7; v_gene: TRBV7-9; abundance: many
CDR3aa: CASSVVLRDIQYF; CDR3nt: TGTGCCAGCAGTGTAGTCCTGAGGGACATTCAGTACTTC; d_gene: -; j_gene: TRBJ2-4; v_gene: TRBV2; abundance: many
CDR3aa: CASKAGGAQPQHF; CDR3nt: TGTGCCAGTAAGGCAGGGGGCGCACAGCCCCAGCATTTT; d_gene: TRBD1; j_gene: TRBJ1-5; v_gene: TRBV19; abundance: -
CDR3aa: CASSLDSGPPYEQYF; CDR3nt: TGTGCCAGCAGCTTAGATAGCGGCCCCCCCTACGAGCAGTACTTC; d_gene: -; j_gene: TRBJ2-7; v_gene: TRBV7-8; abundance: -
CDR3aa: CASSPGSPISPFNTIYF; CDR3nt: TGTGCCAGCAGCCCGGGCTCTCCCATATCCCCTTTTAACACCATATATTTT; d_gene: -; j_gene: TRBJ1-3; v_gene: TRBV27; abundance: many
CDR3aa: CASSELEGLEQYF; CDR3nt: TGTGCCAGCAGTGAACTGGAGGGGCTCGAGCAGTACTTC; d_gene: -; j_gene: TRBJ2-7; v_gene: TRBV6-2/TRBV6-3; abundance: -
CDR3aa: CASSFEFSSYNEQFF; CDR3nt: TGTGCCAGCAGCTTCGAGTTCAGCTCCTACAATGAGCAGTTCTTC; d_gene: -; j_gene: TRBJ2-1; v_gene: TRBV11-2; abundance: many
CDR3aa: CASSEVLWGGTYNEQFF; CDR3nt: TGTGCCAGCAGCGAGGTCCTTTGGGGGGGTACCTACAATGAGCAGTTCTTC; d_gene: TRBD2; j_gene: TRBJ2-1; v_gene: TRBV11-3; abundance: many
CDR3aa: CASSLYILAGSYNEQFF; CDR3nt: TGTGCCAGCAGCTTGTATATACTAGCGGGGTCCTACAATGAGCAGTTCTTC; d_gene: TRBD2; j_gene: TRBJ2-1; v_gene: TRBV5-6; abundance: many
CDR3aa: CASSLGAHGYAEAFF; CDR3nt: TGTGCCAGCAGCTTAGGTGCCCACGGGTACGCTGAAGCTTTCTTT; d_gene: -; j_gene: TRBJ1-1; v_gene: TRBV7-2; abundance: many
CDR3aa: CASSYSPNRVNSPLHF; CDR3nt: TGTGCCAGCAGTTACAGCCCCAACCGGGTTAATTCACCCCTCCACTTT; d_gene: -; j_gene: TRBJ1-6; v_gene: TRBV6-2/TRBV6-3; abundance: -
CDR3aa: CASSYGGSDGYTF; CDR3nt: TGTGCCAGCAGTTACGGGGGTTCAGATGGCTACACCTTC; d_gene: -; j_gene: TRBJ1-2; v_gene: TRBV6-5; abundance: many
CDR3aa: CAWSQSFYEQYF; CDR3nt: TGTGCCTGGAGTCAGTCGTTCTACGAGCAGTACTTC; d_gene: -; j_gene: TRBJ2-7; v_gene: TRBV30; abundance: many
CDR3aa: CASEVSPGGLNTGELFF; CDR3nt: TGTGCCTCGGAAGTATCACCGGGCGGGTTGAACACCGGGGAGCTGTTTTTT; d_gene: -; j_gene: TRBJ2-2; v_gene: TRBV30; abundance: -